There are a few counts of the clone carrying this T cell receptor beta chain. cDNA was made by 5'RACE with 10-nucleotide random UMIs. TCRdb re-called the 5' RACE reads with MiXCR, one entry per CDR3 protein. The sample includes about 62,000 distinct CDR3 sequences, about 4% seen only once; the top ten take more than 2%. This entry is derived from a study of neurological immune-mediated disorders. In germline, CDR1 is MNHEY, CDR2 SVGAGI. There are 13 residues in the CDR3. The germline V and J ends were trimmed by 8 bases and 3 bases, with 14 bases remaining between them. Sequences were obtained from PBMCs. V usage is TRBV6-5 and J usage is TRBJ2-7; D might be TRBD1 (5 bases). This receptor was identified in a woman between 45 and 60 years old with multiple sclerosis. Written as DNA, the CDR3 is TGTGCCAGCCGCACATGGGGCAGCTACGAGCAGTACTTC. This encodes CASRTWGSYEQYF.